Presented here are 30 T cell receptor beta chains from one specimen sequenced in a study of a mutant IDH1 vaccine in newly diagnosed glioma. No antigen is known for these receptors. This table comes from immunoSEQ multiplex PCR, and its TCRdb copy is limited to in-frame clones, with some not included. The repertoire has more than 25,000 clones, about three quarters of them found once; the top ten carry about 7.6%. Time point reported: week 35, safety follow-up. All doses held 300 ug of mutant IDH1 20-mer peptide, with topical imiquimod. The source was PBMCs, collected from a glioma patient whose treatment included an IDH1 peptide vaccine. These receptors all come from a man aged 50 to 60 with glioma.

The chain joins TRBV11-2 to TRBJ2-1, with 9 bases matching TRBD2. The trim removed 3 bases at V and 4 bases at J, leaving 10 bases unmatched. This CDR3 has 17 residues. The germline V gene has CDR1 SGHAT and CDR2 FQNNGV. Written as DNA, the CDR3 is TGTGCCAGCAGCTTTCGGGTTGGCCTAGCGGGGTACAATGAGCAGTTCTTC. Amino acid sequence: CASSFRVGLAGYNEQFF. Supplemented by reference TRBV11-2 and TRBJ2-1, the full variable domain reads EAGVAQSPRYKIIEKRQSVAFWCNPISGHATLYWYQQILGQGPKLLIQFQNNGVVDDSQLPKDRFSAERLKGVDSTLKIQPAKLEDSAVYLCASSFRVGLAGYNEQFFGPGTRLTVL.

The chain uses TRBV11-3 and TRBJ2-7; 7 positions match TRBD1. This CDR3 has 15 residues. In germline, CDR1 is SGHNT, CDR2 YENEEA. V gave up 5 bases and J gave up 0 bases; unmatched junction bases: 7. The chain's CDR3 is CASSVSQGPSYEQYF. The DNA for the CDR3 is TGTGCCAGCAGCGTTTCACAGGGGCCCTCCTACGAGCAGTACTTC.

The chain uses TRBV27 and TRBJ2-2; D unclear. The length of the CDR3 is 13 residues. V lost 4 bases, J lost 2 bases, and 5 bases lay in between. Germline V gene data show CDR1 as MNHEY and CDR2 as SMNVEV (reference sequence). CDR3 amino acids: CASSSINTGELFF. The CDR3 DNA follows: TGTGCCAGCAGTTCGATAAACACCGGGGAGCTGTTTTTT.

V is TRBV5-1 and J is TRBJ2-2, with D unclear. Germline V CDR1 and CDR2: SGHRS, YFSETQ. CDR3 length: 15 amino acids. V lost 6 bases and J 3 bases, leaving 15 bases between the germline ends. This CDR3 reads CASKPPAVDTGELFF. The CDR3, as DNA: TGCGCCAGCAAACCCCCGGCAGTCGACACCGGGGAGCTGTTTTTT.

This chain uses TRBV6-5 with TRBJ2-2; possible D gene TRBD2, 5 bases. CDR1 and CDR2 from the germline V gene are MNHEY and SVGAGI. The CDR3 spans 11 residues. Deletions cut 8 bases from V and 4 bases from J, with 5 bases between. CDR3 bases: TGTGCCAGCGAGGGCACCGGGGAGCTGTTTTTT. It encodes CASEGTGELFF.

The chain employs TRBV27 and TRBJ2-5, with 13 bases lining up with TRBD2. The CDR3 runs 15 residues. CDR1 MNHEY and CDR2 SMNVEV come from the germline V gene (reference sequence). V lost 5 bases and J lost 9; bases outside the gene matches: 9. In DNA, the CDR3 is TGTGCCAGCAGTGGGACTAGCGGGACCAGTCTTTCCCAGTACTTC. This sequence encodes CASSGTSGTSLSQYF.

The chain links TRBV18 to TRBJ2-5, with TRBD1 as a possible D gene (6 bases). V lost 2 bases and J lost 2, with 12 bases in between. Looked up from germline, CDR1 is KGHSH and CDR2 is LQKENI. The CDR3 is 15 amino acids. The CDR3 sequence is CASSPGGGFQETQYF. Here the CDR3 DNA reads TGTGCCAGCTCACCAGGGGGCGGATTTCAAGAGACCCAGTACTTC.

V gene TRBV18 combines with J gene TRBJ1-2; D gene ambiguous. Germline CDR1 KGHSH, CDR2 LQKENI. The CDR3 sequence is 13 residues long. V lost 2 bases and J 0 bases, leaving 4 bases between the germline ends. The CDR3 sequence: CASSPVTNYGYTF. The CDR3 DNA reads TGTGCCAGCTCACCAGTGACTAACTATGGCTACACCTTC.

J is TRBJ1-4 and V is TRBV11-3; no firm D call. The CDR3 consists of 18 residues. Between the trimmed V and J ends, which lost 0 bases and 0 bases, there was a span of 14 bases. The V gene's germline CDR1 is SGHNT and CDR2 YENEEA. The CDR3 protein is CASSLDSPFRTTNEKLFF. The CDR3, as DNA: TGTGCCAGCAGCTTAGACTCGCCATTCCGTACAACTAATGAAAAACTGTTTTTT.

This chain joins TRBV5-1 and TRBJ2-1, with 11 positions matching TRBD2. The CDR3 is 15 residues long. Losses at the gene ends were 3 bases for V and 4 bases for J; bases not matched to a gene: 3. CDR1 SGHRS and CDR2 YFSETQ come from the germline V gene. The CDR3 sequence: CASSSGLAEYNEQFF. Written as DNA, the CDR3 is TGCGCCAGCAGCTCGGGACTAGCGGAATACAATGAGCAGTTCTTC.

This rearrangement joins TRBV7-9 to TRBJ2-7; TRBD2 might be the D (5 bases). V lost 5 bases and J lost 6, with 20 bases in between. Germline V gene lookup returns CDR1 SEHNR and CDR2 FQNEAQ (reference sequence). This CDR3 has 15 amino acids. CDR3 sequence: CASSPRTIPGSEQYF. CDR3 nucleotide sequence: TGTGCCAGCAGCCCCAGAACAATTCCGGGGAGCGAGCAGTACTTC.

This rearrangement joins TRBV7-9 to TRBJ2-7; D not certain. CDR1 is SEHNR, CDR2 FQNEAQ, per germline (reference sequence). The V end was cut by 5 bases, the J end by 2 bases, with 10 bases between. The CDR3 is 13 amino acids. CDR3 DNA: TGTGCCAGCAGCCGCACCCCGGCCTACGAGCAGTACTTC. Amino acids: CASSRTPAYEQYF. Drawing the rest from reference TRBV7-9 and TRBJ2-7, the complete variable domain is DTGVSQNPRHKITKRGQNVTFRCDPISEHNRLYWYRQTLGQGPEFLTYFQNEAQLEKSRLLSDRFSAERPKGSFSTLEIQRTEQGDSAMYLCASSRTPAYEQYFGPGTRLTVT.

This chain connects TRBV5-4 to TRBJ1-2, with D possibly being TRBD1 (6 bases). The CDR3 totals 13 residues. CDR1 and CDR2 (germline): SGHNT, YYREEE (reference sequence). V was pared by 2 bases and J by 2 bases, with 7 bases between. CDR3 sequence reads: CASSFQGNYGYTF. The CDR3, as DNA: TGTGCCAGCAGCTTTCAGGGGAACTATGGCTACACCTTC.

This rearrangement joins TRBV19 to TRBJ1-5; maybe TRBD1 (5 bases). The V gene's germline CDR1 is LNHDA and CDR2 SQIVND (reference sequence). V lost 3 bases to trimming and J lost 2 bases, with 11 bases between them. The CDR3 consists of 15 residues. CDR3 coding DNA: TGTGCCAGTAGTATTGTCAGGGCTGGCAATCAGCCCCAGCATTTT. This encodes CASSIVRAGNQPQHF.

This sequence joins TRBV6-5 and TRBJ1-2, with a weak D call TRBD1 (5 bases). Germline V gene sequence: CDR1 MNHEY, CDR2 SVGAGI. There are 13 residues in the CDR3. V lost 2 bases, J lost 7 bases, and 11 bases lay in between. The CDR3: CASSYPGTVGYTF. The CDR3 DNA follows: TGTGCCAGCAGTTACCCAGGGACGGTTGGCTACACCTTC.

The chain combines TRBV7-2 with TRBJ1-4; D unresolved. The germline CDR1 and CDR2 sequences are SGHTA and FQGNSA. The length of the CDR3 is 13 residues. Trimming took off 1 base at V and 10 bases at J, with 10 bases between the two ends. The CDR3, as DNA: TGTGCCAGCAGCTTAGAAGGGTTGGCAAAACTGTTTTTT. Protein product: CASSLEGLAKLFF. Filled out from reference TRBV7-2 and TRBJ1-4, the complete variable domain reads GAGVSQSPSNKVTEKGKDVELRCDPISGHTALYWYRQSLGQGLEFLIYFQGNSAPDKSGLPSDRFSAERTGGSVSTLTIQRTQQEDSAVYLCASSLEGLAKLFFGSGTQLSVL.

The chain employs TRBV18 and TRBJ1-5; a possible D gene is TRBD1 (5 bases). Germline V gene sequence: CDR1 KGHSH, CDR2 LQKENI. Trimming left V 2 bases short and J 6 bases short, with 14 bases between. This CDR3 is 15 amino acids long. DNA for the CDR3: TGTGCCAGCTCACCAGGGCAGGGTTCAGGTCAGCCCCAGCATTTT. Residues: CASSPGQGSGQPQHF.

Here the CDR3 reads CASSQRWGNTGELFF. CDR3 DNA: TGTGCCAGCAGCCAGAGGTGGGGGAACACCGGGGAGCTGTTTTTT. The chain carries TRBV7-2 and TRBJ2-2; unclear D gene. CDR1 and CDR2 from the germline V gene are SGHTA and FQGNSA. V was cut by 5 bases and J by 1 base, with 11 bases left in between. The CDR3 loop spans 15 amino acids.

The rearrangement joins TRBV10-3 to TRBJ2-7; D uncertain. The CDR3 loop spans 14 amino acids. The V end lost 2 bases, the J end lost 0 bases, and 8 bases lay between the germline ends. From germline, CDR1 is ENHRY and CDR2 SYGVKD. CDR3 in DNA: TGTGCCATCAGTGAGGCGTTAAGCTCCTACGAGCAGTACTTC. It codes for CAISEALSSYEQYF.

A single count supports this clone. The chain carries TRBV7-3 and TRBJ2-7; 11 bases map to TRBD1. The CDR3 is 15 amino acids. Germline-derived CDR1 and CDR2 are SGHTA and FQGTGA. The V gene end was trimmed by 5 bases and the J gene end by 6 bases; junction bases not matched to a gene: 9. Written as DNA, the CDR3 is TGTGCCAGCAGCCCCGGGACAGGGGGTTCGGGCGAGCAGTACTTC. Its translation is CASSPGTGGSGEQYF.

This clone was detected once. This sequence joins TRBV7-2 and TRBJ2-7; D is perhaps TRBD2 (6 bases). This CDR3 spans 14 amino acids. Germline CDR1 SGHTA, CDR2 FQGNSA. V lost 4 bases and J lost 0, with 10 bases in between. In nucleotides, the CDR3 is TGTGCCAGCAGCTCAGGGACTGGCTCCTACGAGCAGTACTTC. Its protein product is CASSSGTGSYEQYF.

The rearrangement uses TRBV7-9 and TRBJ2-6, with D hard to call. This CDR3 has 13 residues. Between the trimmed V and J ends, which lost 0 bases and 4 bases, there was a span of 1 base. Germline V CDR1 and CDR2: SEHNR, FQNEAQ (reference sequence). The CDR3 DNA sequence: TGTGCCAGCAGCTTAGCCGGGGCCAACGTCCTGACTTTC. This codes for CASSLAGANVLTF.

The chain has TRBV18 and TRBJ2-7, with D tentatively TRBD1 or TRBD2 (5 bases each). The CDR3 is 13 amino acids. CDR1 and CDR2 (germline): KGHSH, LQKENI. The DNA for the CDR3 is TGTGCTTCACAGGAGGAGCCATCCTACGAGCAGTACTTC. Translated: CASQEEPSYEQYF. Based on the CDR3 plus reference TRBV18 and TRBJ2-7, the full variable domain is NAGVMQNPRHLVRRRGQEARLRCSPMKGHSHVYWYRQLPEEGLKFMVYLQKENIIDESGMPKERFSAEFPKEGPSILRIQQVVRGDSAAYFCASQEEPSYEQYFGPGTRLTVT.

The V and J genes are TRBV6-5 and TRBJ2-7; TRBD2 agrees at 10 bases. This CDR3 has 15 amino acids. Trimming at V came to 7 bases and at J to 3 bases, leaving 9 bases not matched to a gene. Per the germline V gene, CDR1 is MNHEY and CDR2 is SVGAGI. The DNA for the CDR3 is TGTGCCAGCACCTTTTCACCTAGCGGGAGCTACGAGCAGTACTTC. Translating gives CASTFSPSGSYEQYF.

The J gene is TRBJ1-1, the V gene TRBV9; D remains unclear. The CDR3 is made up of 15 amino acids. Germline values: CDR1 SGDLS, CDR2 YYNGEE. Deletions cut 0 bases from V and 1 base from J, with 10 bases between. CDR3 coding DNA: TGTGCCAGCAGCGTAGGGGGTGGTGGGAACACTGAAGCTTTCTTT. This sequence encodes CASSVGGGGNTEAFF.

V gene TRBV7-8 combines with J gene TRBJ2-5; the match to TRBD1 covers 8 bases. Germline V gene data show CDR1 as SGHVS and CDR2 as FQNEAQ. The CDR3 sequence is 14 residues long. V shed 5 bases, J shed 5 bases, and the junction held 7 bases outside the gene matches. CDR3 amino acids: CASSPMTGEETQYF. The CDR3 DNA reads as TGTGCCAGCAGCCCGATGACAGGGGAGGAGACCCAGTACTTC.

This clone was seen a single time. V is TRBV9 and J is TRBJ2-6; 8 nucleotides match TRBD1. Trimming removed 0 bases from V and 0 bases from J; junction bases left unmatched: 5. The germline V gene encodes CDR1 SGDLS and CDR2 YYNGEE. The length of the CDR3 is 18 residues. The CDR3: CASSVAGGLNSGANVLTF. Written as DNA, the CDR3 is TGTGCCAGCAGCGTAGCAGGGGGCCTAAACTCTGGGGCCAACGTCCTGACTTTC. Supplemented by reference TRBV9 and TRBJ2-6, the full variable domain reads DSGVTQTPKHLITATGQRVTLRCSPRSGDLSVYWYQQSLDQGLQFLIQYYNGEERAKGNILERFSAQQFPDLHSELNLSSLELGDSALYFCASSVAGGLNSGANVLTFGAGSRLTVL.

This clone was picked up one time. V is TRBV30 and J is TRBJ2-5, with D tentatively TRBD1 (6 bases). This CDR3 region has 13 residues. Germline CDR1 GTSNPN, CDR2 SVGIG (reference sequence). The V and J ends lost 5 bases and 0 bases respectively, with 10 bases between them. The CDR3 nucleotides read TGTGCCTGGGGAAGGGGGAACCAAGAGACCCAGTACTTC. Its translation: CAWGRGNQETQYF.

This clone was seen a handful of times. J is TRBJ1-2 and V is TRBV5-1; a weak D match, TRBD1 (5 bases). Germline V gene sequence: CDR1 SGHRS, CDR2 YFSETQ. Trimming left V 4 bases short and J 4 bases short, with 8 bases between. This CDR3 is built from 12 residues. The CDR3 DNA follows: TGCGCCAGCAGCGGGGGGATCTATGGCTACACCTTC. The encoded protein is CASSGGIYGYTF.

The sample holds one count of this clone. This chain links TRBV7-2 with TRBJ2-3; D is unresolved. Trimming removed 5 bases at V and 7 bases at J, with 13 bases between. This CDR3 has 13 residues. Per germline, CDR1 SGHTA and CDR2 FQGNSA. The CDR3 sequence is CASSRTRSYTQYF. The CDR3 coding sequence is TGTGCCAGCAGCCGGACCCGTAGCTATACGCAGTATTTT.